This T cell receptor beta chain was documented in a study of OX40 agonist ivuxolimab in advanced cancers. This clone was counted between two and nine times. V was pared by 4 bases and J by 16 bases, with 17 bases between. The CDR3 loop spans 13 amino acids. From germline, CDR1 is LNHDA and CDR2 SQIVND (reference sequence). Sequenced by immunoSEQ multiplex PCR; TCRdb stores in-frame clones only, minus some. The table has 39,000 or so clones, about 89% seen once. This chain joins TRBV19 and TRBJ1-6; D may be TRBD1 (5 bases). The source material was CD4+ or CD8+ T cells sorted from blood, sampled in a trial of the OX40 agonist ivuxolimab. The receptor was derived from an adult with an advanced solid tumor such as melanoma, head and neck, liver or kidney cancer. The chain's CDR3 is CASSRPPTGQLHF. The CDR3 DNA is TGTGCCAGTAGTAGACCACCTACAGGCCAGCTCCACTTT.